This T cell receptor beta chain was recovered during a study of cytomegalovirus exposure and HLA in healthy donors. The PCR employed 60 Vbeta primers together with 13 Jbeta primers. Method: immunoSEQ multiplex PCR; TCRdb's copy keeps in-frame clones and lacks some. Found here are approximately 130,000 clones, about 77% of them singletons; the top ten hold around 1.2%. With regard to this clone: Its antigen is not identified.

Findings and caveats of the study: Accurate predictions that matched the HLA-A and HLA-B alleles of most subjects were reportedly made from TCR beta sequences. There were some public TCRs occurring in many donors, but most TCR sequences were rare. Later analysis showed most CMV-associated TCR beta chains appearing HLA-restricted. Several of the most significant clusters were apparently associated with common viral pathogens in a later analysis.

This TCR derives from a man aged 45-65 years in good health and CMV-seronegative. Sequencing used PBMCs.

CDR3 bases: TGTGCCAGTGGCGATAGCGGCTCCTACAATGAGCAGTTCTTC. Protein product: CASGDSGSYNEQFF. This chain joins TRBV19 and TRBJ2-1; maybe TRBD2 (6 bases). CDR3 length: 14 amino acids. V lost 8 bases and J 0 bases, leaving 11 bases between the germline ends. Germline V gene lookup returns CDR1 LNHDA and CDR2 SQIVND (reference sequence).